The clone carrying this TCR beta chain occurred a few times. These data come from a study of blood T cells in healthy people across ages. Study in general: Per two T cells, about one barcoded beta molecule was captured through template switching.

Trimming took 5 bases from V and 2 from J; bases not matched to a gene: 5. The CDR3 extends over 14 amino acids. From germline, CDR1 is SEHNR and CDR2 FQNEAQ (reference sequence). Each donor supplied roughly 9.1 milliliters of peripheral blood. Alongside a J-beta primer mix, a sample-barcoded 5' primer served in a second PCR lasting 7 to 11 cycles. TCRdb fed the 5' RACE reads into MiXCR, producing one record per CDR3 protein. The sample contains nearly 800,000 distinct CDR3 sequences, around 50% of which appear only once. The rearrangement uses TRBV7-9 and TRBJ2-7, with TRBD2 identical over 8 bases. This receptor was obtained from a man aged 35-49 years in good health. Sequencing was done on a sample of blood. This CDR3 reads CASSPSLAAYEQYF. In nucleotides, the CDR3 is TGTGCCAGCAGCCCGTCACTAGCGGCCTACGAGCAGTACTTC.